This entry lists 31 T cell receptor beta chains sequenced from one sample in a study of PD-L1 blockade in urothelial cancer. This table comes from immunoSEQ multiplex PCR, and its TCRdb copy is limited to in-frame clones, with some not included. This sample has about 37,000 clones, with approximately 83% found just once. The sequenced sample was PBMCs, obtained around atezolizumab (anti-PD-L1) treatment. The origin of the receptors is a man in his 60s with urothelial cancer.

The V call is TRBV16, the J call TRBJ2-7, with 11 bases matching TRBD1. V shed 4 bases, J shed 0 bases, and the junction held 8 bases outside the gene matches. The CDR3 contains 17 residues. Germline CDR1 KGHSY, CDR2 FQNENV. The CDR3 region is CASSPTGQGGSSYEQYF. The CDR3 DNA sequence: TGTGCCAGCAGCCCGACGGGACAGGGGGGAAGCTCCTACGAGCAGTACTTC.

The rearrangement uses TRBV5-1 and TRBJ2-1; TRBD2 might be the D (6 bases). The CDR3 has 13 residues. Trimming pared 3 bases from V and 10 bases from J, leaving 14 bases between. Germline CDR1 is SGHRS and CDR2 is YFSETQ. CDR3 nucleotide sequence: TGCGCCAGCAGCTGGACTATCATGGAAGAGCAGTTCTTC. This encodes CASSWTIMEEQFF.

The chain employs TRBV4-1 and TRBJ1-2; possibly TRBD1 for D (5 bases). CDR1 is MGHRA and CDR2 is YSYEKL in the germline V gene. Trimming stripped 1 base from V and 4 bases from J, with 13 bases between. This CDR3 spans 15 amino acids. CDR3 sequence reads: CASSQVFGGRYGYTF. CDR3 in DNA: TGCGCCAGCAGCCAAGTTTTCGGGGGACGCTATGGCTACACCTTC.

This clone appeared once. The J gene is TRBJ2-1, the V gene TRBV11-2; 8 nucleotides line up with TRBD2. The CDR3 runs to 15 residues. Germline-derived CDR1 and CDR2 are SGHAT and FQNNGV. Germline trimming cut 3 bases from V and 5 bases from J; bases unmatched to any gene: 6. Here the CDR3 reads CASSFLAGGNNEQFF. CDR3 sequence (DNA): TGTGCCAGCAGCTTTCTCGCGGGGGGAAACAATGAGCAGTTCTTC.

In this sample, this clone turned up once. The genes are TRBV5-1 and TRBJ1-6, with D unclear. CDR1 SGHRS and CDR2 YFSETQ come from the germline V gene. The CDR3 has 15 residues. Trimming shortened V by 0 bases and J by 6 bases, and 10 bases separated the two germline ends. The CDR3 bases are TGCGCCAGCAGCTTGGGGGCCGGCGTTAATTCACCCCTCCACTTT. Translation: CASSLGAGVNSPLHF.

This rearrangement joins TRBV10-3 to TRBJ2-7; a possible D gene is TRBD2 (5 bases). V lost 4 bases and J lost 1, with 17 bases in between. From germline, CDR1 is ENHRY and CDR2 SYGVKD. The CDR3 is 16 residues long. The DNA for the CDR3 is TGTGCCATCAGTGGATCCCCGAGGGCTGGGTCCTACGAGCAGTACTTC. Its protein is CAISGSPRAGSYEQYF.

V usage is TRBV6-1 and J usage is TRBJ1-1; perhaps TRBD1 as D (5 bases). CDR1 is MNHNS, CDR2 SASEGT, per germline. The CDR3 is 14 residues long. The V and J ends lost 9 bases and 3 bases respectively, with 17 bases between them. CDR3: CASWWRGFDTEAFF. Here the CDR3 DNA reads TGTGCCAGTTGGTGGAGGGGATTCGACACTGAAGCTTTCTTT.

The chain employs TRBV5-6 and TRBJ1-5, with TRBD1 as a possible D gene (5 bases). Germline CDR1 SGHDT, CDR2 YYEEEE. Trimming took off 3 bases at V and 2 bases at J, with 9 bases between the two ends. This CDR3 comprises 14 residues. The CDR3 coding sequence is TGTGCCAGCAGCTCGTTAGGGGGCAATCAGCCCCAGCATTTT. Translating it yields CASSSLGGNQPQHF.

The chain has TRBV5-1 and TRBJ2-5; perhaps TRBD1 as D (5 bases). The CDR3 covers 15 residues. Germline lookup yields CDR1 SGHRS and CDR2 YFSETQ. V lost 0 bases and J 2 bases, leaving 11 bases between the germline ends. The CDR3, as DNA: TGCGCCAGCAGCTTGGGGGGCAGGCCTCAAGAGACCCAGTACTTC. Translating gives CASSLGGRPQETQYF.

V gene TRBV14 combines with J gene TRBJ2-1; D unclear. Germline V lookup: CDR1 SGHDN, CDR2 FVKESK. The V end lost 1 base, the J end lost 5 bases, and 6 bases lay between the germline ends. This CDR3 contains 13 residues. Here the CDR3 reads CASSQGRDNEQFF. The CDR3 DNA follows: TGTGCCAGCAGCCAAGGCCGGGACAATGAGCAGTTCTTC.

The chain couples TRBV15 to TRBJ2-7, with D perhaps matching TRBD2 (6 bases). In germline, CDR1 is LNHNV, CDR2 YYDKDF (reference sequence). CDR3 length equals 17 residues. V lost 3 bases, J lost 7 bases, and 25 bases lay in between. The DNA of the CDR3 is TGTGCCACCAGCAGGGCCCGTAGCGGCCAAAACCTAAGGGAGCAGTACTTC. It encodes CATSRARSGQNLREQYF.

DNA of the CDR3: TGTGCCAGCAGCCCTCGGGTAGCGAGCAATGAGCAGTTCTTC. It yields the protein CASSPRVASNEQFF. This rearrangement joins TRBV7-6 to TRBJ2-1; D possibly corresponds to TRBD2 (5 bases). This CDR3 spans 14 amino acids. CDR1 and CDR2 (germline): SGHVS, FNYEAQ. Trimming cost V 5 bases and J 6 bases, with 14 bases left between them.

V gene TRBV5-6 combines with J gene TRBJ1-1, with D hard to call. The CDR3 has 12 amino acids. Trimming pared 0 bases from V and 4 bases from J, leaving 4 bases between. Germline lookup yields CDR1 SGHDT and CDR2 YYEEEE. The DNA for the CDR3 is TGTGCCAGCAGCTTGGGGAGCACTGAAGCTTTCTTT. It translates to CASSLGSTEAFF.

V and J are TRBV7-6 and TRBJ2-7; 9 bases match TRBD1. Per germline, CDR1 SGHVS and CDR2 FNYEAQ. Unmatched junction bases numbered 1, after V lost 4 bases and J lost 9 bases. The CDR3 is 11 residues long. The DNA of the CDR3 is TGTGCCAGCAGCTCGGGACAGGGGCAGTACTTC. Amino acid sequence: CASSSGQGQYF. The full variable domain, completed using reference TRBV7-6 and TRBJ2-7, is GAGVSQSPRYKVTKRGQDVALRCDPISGHVSLYWYRQALGQGPEFLTYFNYEAQQDKSGLPNDRFSAERPEGSISTLTIQRTEQRDSAMYRCASSSGQGQYFGPGTRLTVT.

The chain combines TRBV27 with TRBJ2-7, with a possible D match to TRBD1 (6 bases). The V gene lost 5 bases and the J gene lost 1 base, with 12 bases spanning the gap. CDR3 length equals 14 residues. The V gene's germline CDR1 is MNHEY and CDR2 SMNVEV (reference sequence). In DNA form, the CDR3 reads TGTGCCAGCAGTCGCAGGGGTGGGTCCTACGAGCAGTACTTC. It codes for CASSRRGGSYEQYF.

This rearrangement joins TRBV27 to TRBJ1-5; 10 nucleotides line up with TRBD1. Trimming at V came to 2 bases and at J to 7 bases, leaving 5 bases not matched to a gene. Germline values: CDR1 MNHEY, CDR2 SMNVEV (reference sequence). This CDR3 is built from 15 residues. Written as DNA, the CDR3 is TGTGCCAGCAGTTTAAACGGACAGGGGGGCCAGCCCCAGCATTTT. This gives the protein CASSLNGQGGQPQHF.

This chain connects TRBV5-6 to TRBJ2-1; D is ambiguous. Looked up from germline, CDR1 is SGHDT and CDR2 is YYEEEE. CDR3 size: 16 residues. Between the trimmed V and J ends, which lost 0 bases and 4 bases, there was a span of 14 bases. This CDR3 is CASSLGWKSGYNEQFF. The CDR3 DNA reads as TGTGCCAGCAGCTTGGGTTGGAAGTCCGGGTACAATGAGCAGTTCTTC.

V usage is TRBV6-1 and J usage is TRBJ2-1; 7 nucleotides match TRBD1. The CDR3 is made up of 16 amino acids. J lost 8 bases, V lost 4 bases, and 14 bases had no gene match. From germline, CDR1 is MNHNS and CDR2 SASEGT. The CDR3 here is CASSAWAGGVVDEQFF. DNA of the CDR3: TGTGCCAGCAGTGCCTGGGCAGGGGGAGTGGTGGATGAGCAGTTCTTC.

This chain connects TRBV6-1 to TRBJ2-5; 8 bases match TRBD1. The ends lost 6 bases at V and 3 bases at J; junction bases unmatched: 6. From germline, CDR1 is MNHNS and CDR2 SASEGT. CDR3 length: 14 residues. The CDR3 coding sequence is TGTGCCAGCAGCAACAGGGGGATAGAAGAGACCCAGTACTTC. This gives the protein CASSNRGIEETQYF.

This sequence joins TRBV29-1 and TRBJ1-5; no firm D call. Trimming shortened V by 7 bases and J by 6 bases, and 13 bases separated the two germline ends. Germline assignment: CDR1 SQVTM and CDR2 ANQGSEA. The CDR3 is 12 residues long. The CDR3 DNA follows: TGCAGCGCCACGGCGGATGGTCAGCCCCAGCATTTT. Protein: CSATADGQPQHF.

The chain links TRBV14 to TRBJ2-7; 8 bases fit TRBD1. The germline V gene has CDR1 SGHDN and CDR2 FVKESK. V shed 4 bases, J shed 3 bases, and the junction held 8 bases outside the gene matches. This CDR3 region has 15 residues. The CDR3 reads CASSPSGTGFYEQYF. The CDR3 DNA is TGTGCCAGCAGCCCGTCCGGGACAGGCTTCTACGAGCAGTACTTC. The whole variable domain, filled in from reference TRBV14 and TRBJ2-7, reads EAGVTQFPSHSVIEKGQTVTLRCDPISGHDNLYWYRRVMGKEIKFLLHFVKESKQDESGMPNNRFLAERTGGTYSTLKVQPAELEDSGVYFCASSPSGTGFYEQYFGPGTRLTVT.

This chain joins TRBV6-1 and TRBJ2-3; no firm D call. The CDR3 consists of 14 residues. The germline CDR1 and CDR2 sequences are MNHNS and SASEGT. The V and J ends lost 10 bases and 0 bases respectively, with 14 bases between them. DNA for the CDR3: TGTGCCACCGTCTACAGCACTAGCACAGATACGCAGTATTTT. Protein: CATVYSTSTDTQYF.

The chain is built from TRBV19 and TRBJ2-7; D is possibly TRBD2 (5 bases). The germline V and J ends were trimmed by 5 bases and 5 bases, with 22 bases remaining between them. From germline, CDR1 is LNHDA and CDR2 SQIVND (reference sequence). The CDR3 has 16 residues. The CDR3, as DNA: TGTGCCAGTAGTCCAGCGAGAGGGCGAGGGAGCGACGAGCAGTACTTC. It codes for CASSPARGRGSDEQYF.

The rearrangement links TRBV10-3 to TRBJ1-6, with 9 bases that match TRBD1. The CDR3 has 14 residues. Germline CDR1 reads ENHRY; CDR2 reads SYGVKD. V was clipped by 5 bases and J by 7 bases; unmatched bases: 3. CDR3 DNA sequence: TGTGCCATCAGTAGGGACAGGGAGAATTCACCCCTCCACTTT. Translating it yields CAISRDRENSPLHF.

The chain links TRBV9 to TRBJ2-3, with D perhaps matching TRBD1 (7 bases). Germline V gene sequence: CDR1 SGDLS, CDR2 YYNGEE. This CDR3 is built from 14 residues. The ends were cut back, 3 bases at V and 6 bases at J, with 14 bases in the middle. The CDR3 sequence: CASSGAGQTDTQYF. The CDR3 nucleotides read TGTGCCAGCAGCGGCGCGGGACAGACGGATACGCAGTATTTT.

CDR3 protein: CASSLGSSRETQYF. The CDR3 coding sequence is TGCGCCAGCAGCTTGGGTAGTAGTCGGGAGACCCAGTACTTC. The V gene is TRBV5-1, the J gene TRBJ2-5; D uncertain. Trimming took off 0 bases at V and 5 bases at J, with 11 bases between the two ends. CDR3 length: 14 residues. CDR1 SGHRS and CDR2 YFSETQ come from the germline V gene. Filled out from reference TRBV5-1 and TRBJ2-5, the complete variable domain reads KAGVTQTPRYLIKTRGQQVTLSCSPISGHRSVSWYQQTPGQGLQFLFEYFSETQRNKGNFPGRFSGRQFSNSRSEMNVSTLELGDSALYLCASSLGSSRETQYFGPGTRLLVL.

The chain carries TRBV28 and TRBJ2-2; D unresolved. Germline V lookup: CDR1 MDHEN, CDR2 SYDVKM. This CDR3 has 15 residues. V was shortened by 7 bases and J by 5 bases, with 17 bases between the two germline ends. CDR3 in DNA: TGTGCCAGCATCGGTCCGCAGGAACGAACCGGGGAGCTGTTTTTT. This translates into CASIGPQERTGELFF.

The chain uses TRBV11-2 and TRBJ1-1; possibly TRBD1 for D (5 bases). V was shortened by 5 bases and J by 0 bases, with 10 bases between the two germline ends. The CDR3 has 14 residues. Germline CDR1 is SGHAT and CDR2 is FQNNGV. CDR3 sequence (DNA): TGTGCCAGCAGCCGCCGGGGGGTGAACACTGAAGCTTTCTTT. Translating gives CASSRRGVNTEAFF. The whole variable domain, filled in from reference TRBV11-2 and TRBJ1-1, reads EAGVAQSPRYKIIEKRQSVAFWCNPISGHATLYWYQQILGQGPKLLIQFQNNGVVDDSQLPKDRFSAERLKGVDSTLKIQPAKLEDSAVYLCASSRRGVNTEAFFGQGTRLTVV.

The chain carries TRBV5-1 and TRBJ2-3; 8 bases line up with TRBD2. From germline, CDR1 is SGHRS and CDR2 YFSETQ. The CDR3 extends over 16 amino acids. V was clipped by 3 bases and J by 0 bases; unmatched bases: 6. The CDR3: CASSSGLAPSTDTQYF. CDR3 coding DNA: TGCGCCAGCAGCTCAGGACTAGCACCTAGCACAGATACGCAGTATTTT.

The chain carries TRBV28 and TRBJ2-3; the D is unclear. Trimming removed 6 bases from V and 0 bases from J, with 10 bases in between. CDR3 length equals 14 residues. CDR1 is MDHEN, CDR2 SYDVKM, per germline. Written as DNA, the CDR3 is TGTGCCAGCAGATTACAGTCTAGCACAGATACGCAGTATTTT. Translation: CASRLQSSTDTQYF.

This chain connects TRBV30 to TRBJ2-2; D is ambiguous. Trimming shortened V by 7 bases and J by 1 base, and 13 bases separated the two germline ends. CDR1 and CDR2 from the germline V gene are GTSNPN and SVGIG (reference sequence). CDR3 size: 14 residues. CDR3 nucleotides: TGTGCCTCCACCCCTATACTGAACACCGGGGAGCTGTTTTTT. Translation gives CASTPILNTGELFF. Looking up the rest from reference TRBV30 and TRBJ2-2 gives the full variable domain: SQTIHQWPATLVQPVGSPLSLECTVEGTSNPNLYWYRQAAGRGLQLLFYSVGIGQISSEVPQNLSASRPQDRQFILSSKKLLLSDSGFYLCASTPILNTGELFFGEGSRLTVL.